The T cell receptor (beta chain) described here comes from a study of blood T cell repertoires in COVID-19. This CDR3 spans 14 amino acids. V lost 4 bases to trimming and J lost 4 bases, with 14 bases between them. Germline-derived CDR1 and CDR2 are SGHTA and FQGNSA. Here immunoSEQ multiplex PCR was the method, and the copy in TCRdb shows in-frame clones only, minus some. Among about 130,000 clones listed, around nine tenths were seen once. The receptor was isolated from a woman aged 70-85 years with COVID-19, enrolled during active disease. The J gene is TRBJ2-7, the V gene TRBV7-2, with D possibly TRBD2 on 6 matching bases. Sequences were obtained from peripheral blood. The DNA of the CDR3 is TGTGCCAGCAGCTCCGGGGGAGCATCATACGAGCAGTACTTC. Its translation: CASSSGGASYEQYF. Looking up the rest from reference TRBV7-2 and TRBJ2-7 gives the full variable domain: GAGVSQSPSNKVTEKGKDVELRCDPISGHTALYWYRQSLGQGLEFLIYFQGNSAPDKSGLPSDRFSAERTGGSVSTLTIQRTQQEDSAVYLCASSSGGASYEQYFGPGTRLTVT.